A single T cell receptor beta chain is shown here with its context. Each gene name is a mouse one. The CDR3 end is not reached by the read, which stops 4 residues before it; the germline J gene fills it in. After pooling, cutaneous lymph node cells were sorted with CD4, CD8alpha, NKG2D, NKG2ACE and other markers. The sample belongs to a study of CD8+ T cells in alopecia areata. Extracted RNA was reverse transcribed, and the resulting cDNA served as sequencing template. Method: immunoSEQ multiplex PCR; TCRdb's copy keeps in-frame clones and lacks some. There are around 20,000 clones in the sample, none observed a single time. Trimming removed 5 bases from V and 4 bases from J, with 5 bases in between. There are 11 residues in the CDR3. Germline CDR1 and CDR2: GKSSPN and SITVG.

The sequence was obtained from a C3H/HeJ mouse with alopecia areata. This line is of MHC haplotype H2-k. The rearrangement links TRBV31 to TRBJ2-2; the D is unclear. Source material: CD8+ T cells sorted from a lymph node. The sequenced CDR3 bases are TGTGCCTGGCAGGCCACCGGG. It codes for CAWQATG. The CDR3 in its entirety is CAWQATGQLYF.